The rows below give T cell receptor beta chains drawn from one sample of a study of PD-1 blockade in mismatch repair-deficient tumors. Only in-frame clones appear in the TCRdb table, and some are missing; sequencing was by immunoSEQ multiplex PCR. The sample includes some 100,000 clones, 65% to 85% seen only once; the top ten take around 6.5%. Source: peripheral blood, taken approximately 36 weeks after starting pembrolizumab. All receptors derive from an adult with mismatch repair-deficient cancer. CDR3s include the opening cysteine and the closing phenylalanine or tryptophan. The order of the fields is V gene, CDR3 protein.

>TRBV10-3
CAISESQGEPQHF
>TRBV19
CASSKGNWPGDGYTF
>TRBV18
CASSLRGPNTEAFF
>TRBV7-9
CASSSSGPQYF
>TRBV27
CASSSPGLVNNEQFF
>TRBV5-6
CASSSPSGTKETQYF
>TRBV27
CASSPFPPPTSGRQGEQYF
>TRBV7-9
CASSLGGTRANEQFF
>TRBV19
CASRNVLDRTYEQYF
>TRBV6-6
CASSSPPVGEQFF
>TRBV28
CASSFGLQGQTYGYTF
>TRBV5-1
CASSPSFAPTYGYTF
>TRBV5-5
CASSLSVAGVNEQFF
>TRBV19
CASSIENEQFF
>TRBV4-3
CASSQELVNEKLFF
>TRBV30
CAWSPGAARNTDTQYF
>TRBV5-4
CASSSGTGSWQFF
>TRBV11-2
CASSLGGLAGSGEQYF
>TRBV5-4
CASSQKGLQETQYF
>TRBV5-1
CASSLSGGEHYGYTF
>TRBV19
CASTGGGGEETQYF
>TRBV25-1
CASTTGVRDTQYF
>TRBV2
CASSSESQNTEAFF
>TRBV6-5
CASSYSKYAPYEQYF
>TRBV11-2
CASSLVGYEQYF
>TRBV16
CASSPYGAGRSETQYF
>TRBV6-5
CASSAGKGREAFF
>TRBV7-2
CASSLPYRYEQYF
>TRBV7-2
CASSLRAGTSTYNEQFF
>TRBV30
CAWSVVGSGNTIYF
>TRBV19
CASSKGEAGGIEETQYF
>TRBV7-7
CASSLAGAYNEQFF
>TRBV5-5
CASSLWTRQETQYF
>TRBV18
CASSPGTGGVTVNEQFF
>TRBV5-1
CASSFRAEETQYF
>TRBV7-8
CASSLVSRGSSYEQYF
>TRBV7-3
CASSFRRGGSTDTQYF
>TRBV6-1
CASSEYYGGEFISRTQYF
>TRBV29-1
CSAAGTSGRETQYF
>TRBV4-3
CASSREDQGYGGYTF
>TRBV10-2
CASNIQMNTEAFF
>TRBV7-2
CASSSSPGETHGYTF
>TRBV19
CASSTTGPGTGELFF
>TRBV28
CASSSPLAGLYEQYF
>TRBV6-1
CASSSGLLGEKLFF
>TRBV5-1
CASSLESGTTHNEQFF
>TRBV29-1
CSVVRDRNTEAFF